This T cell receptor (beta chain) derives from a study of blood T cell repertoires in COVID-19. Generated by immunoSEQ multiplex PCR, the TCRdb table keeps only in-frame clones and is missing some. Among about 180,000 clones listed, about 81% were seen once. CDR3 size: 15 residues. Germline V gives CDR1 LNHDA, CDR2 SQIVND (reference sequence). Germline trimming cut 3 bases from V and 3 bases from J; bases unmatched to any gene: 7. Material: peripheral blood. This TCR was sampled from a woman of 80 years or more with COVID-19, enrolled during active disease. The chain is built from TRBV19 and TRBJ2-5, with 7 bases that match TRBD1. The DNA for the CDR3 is TGTGCCAGTAGTATCTTCGGGACAGATGAAGAGACCCAGTACTTC. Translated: CASSIFGTDEETQYF.